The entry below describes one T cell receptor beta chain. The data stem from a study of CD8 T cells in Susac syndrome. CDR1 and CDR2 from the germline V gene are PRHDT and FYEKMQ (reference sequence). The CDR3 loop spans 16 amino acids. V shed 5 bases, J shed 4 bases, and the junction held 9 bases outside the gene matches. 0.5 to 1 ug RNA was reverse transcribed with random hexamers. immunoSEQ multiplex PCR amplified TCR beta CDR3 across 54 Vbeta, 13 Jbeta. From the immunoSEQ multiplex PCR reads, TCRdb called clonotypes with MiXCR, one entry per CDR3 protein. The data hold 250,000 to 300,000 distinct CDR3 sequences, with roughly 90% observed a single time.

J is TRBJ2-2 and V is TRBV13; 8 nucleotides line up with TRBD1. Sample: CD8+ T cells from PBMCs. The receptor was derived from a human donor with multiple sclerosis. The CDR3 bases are TGTGCCAGCAGCCACTACAGGGGGTCAGGCACCGGGGAGCTGTTTTTT. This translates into CASSHYRGSGTGELFF.